Presented here are 17 T cell receptor beta chains from one specimen sequenced in a study of T cell clonality in common variable immunodeficiency. TCRdb's copy holds only in-frame clones and misses some; the assay was immunoSEQ multiplex PCR. This sample carries some 43,000 clones and no singletons, and roughly 1.9% goes to the top ten. Sequencing was carried out using peripheral blood mononuclear cells. These receptors were obtained from a person aged 18-70 years in good health.

This clone came up many times. The read halts 3 residues ahead of the CDR3 end, with the missing end drawn from the germline J gene. The V gene is TRBV2, the J gene TRBJ1-3; perhaps TRBD1 as D (6 bases). The germline V gene encodes CDR1 SNHLY and CDR2 FYNNEI. With 6 bases removed from V and 0 bases from J, the gap between germline ends came to 12 bases. The CDR3 totals 15 residues. CDR3: CASRGDRSSGNTIYF. CDR3 bases read: TGTGCCAGCAGGGGCGACAGGAGCTCTGGAAACACC. The complete variable domain, with remaining parts taken from reference TRBV2 and TRBJ1-3, reads EPEVTQTPSHQVTQMGQEVILRCVPISNHLYFYWYRQILGQKVEFLVSFYNNEISEKSEIFDDQFSVERPDGSNFTLKIRSTKLEDSAMYFCASRGDRSSGNTIYFGEGSWLTVV.

This clone was observed at least ten times. The CDR3 end lies 3 residues beyond the end of the read and is filled in from the germline J gene. V gene TRBV19 combines with J gene TRBJ2-7; D gene ambiguous. This CDR3 contains 14 residues. V was clipped by 2 bases and J by 2 bases, with 10 bases between them. The germline V gene has CDR1 LNHDA and CDR2 SQIVND (reference sequence). The sequenced part of the CDR3 DNA is TGTGCCAGTAGTATAAACGTTCTAGCCTACGAG. It yields the protein CASSINVLAYE. The full CDR3 sequence reads CASSINVLAYEQYF.

This clone has ten or more counts. The read ends 3 residues before the CDR3 terminus; that terminus is restored from the germline J gene. V and J are TRBV19 and TRBJ2-5; 10 bases agree with TRBD1. CDR3 size: 16 residues. V lost 5 bases and J lost 5; bases outside the gene matches: 11. Germline loops: CDR1 LNHDA, CDR2 SQIVND (reference sequence). The DNA read from the CDR3 is TGTGCCAGTAGTCTAACGGGACAGGGGATGGATGAGACC. Translating gives CASSLTGQGMDET. The CDR3 in full is CASSLTGQGMDETQYF.

Regarding this clone: The CDR3 end falls 3 residues outside the read, so it is completed with the germline J gene. The chain couples TRBV6-4 to TRBJ1-4; no clear D. The germline gives CDR1 MRHNA, CDR2 SNTAGT. V lost 2 bases and J lost 7, with 14 bases in between. The CDR3 totals 15 residues. Incomplete CDR3 DNA: TGTGCCAGCAGTGACGAACAGAGGAAGGGTGAAAAA. It codes for CASSDEQRKGEK. The whole CDR3 reads CASSDEQRKGEKLFF.

This clone appeared many times. The missing CDR3 end, 3 residues past where the read stops, is filled in from the germline J gene. Other DNA sequences in the same sample also yield this CDR3. The chain links TRBV20-1 to TRBJ1-1; D may be TRBD1 (5 bases). This CDR3 is built from 13 residues. V was clipped by 3 bases and J by 1 base, with 9 bases between them. Germline V gene sequence: CDR1 DFQATT, CDR2 SNEGSKA (reference sequence). CDR3 DNA, as far as it was read: TGCAGTGCTAGCAGCGGGGGGAACACTGAA. It encodes CSASSGGNTE. The whole CDR3 sequence is CSASSGGNTEAFF.

This clone was recorded at least ten times. The CDR3 end lies 3 residues beyond the end of the read and is filled in from the germline J gene. The V and J genes are TRBV6-1 and TRBJ2-7, with TRBD1 matching over 9 bases. Germline assignment: CDR1 MNHNS and CDR2 SASEGT. The CDR3 runs to 13 residues. V dropped 4 bases and J dropped 6; count of bases not matched to a gene: 4. CDR3 in amino acids: CASSAQGAGEQYF. CDR3 DNA, as far as it was read: TGTGCCAGCAGTGCACAGGGGGCAGGCGAG.

This clone showed up many times. Read data end 3 residues before the CDR3 end; the end is taken from the germline J gene. The J gene is TRBJ2-7, the V gene TRBV20-1; 9 nucleotides align to TRBD2. The germline CDR1 and CDR2 sequences are DFQATT and SNEGSKA (reference sequence). CDR3 length: 15 amino acids. The trim removed 6 bases at V and 0 bases at J, leaving 9 bases unmatched. CDR3 amino acids: CSAYLSSGASYEQYF. The DNA read from the CDR3 is TGCAGTGCGTACCTTTCTAGCGGGGCCTCCTACGAG.

This clone was seen more than once but under ten times. CDR3: CASSNQGAYSETQYF. The sequenced part of the CDR3 DNA is TGCGCCAGCAGTAACCAGGGGGCCTATTCTGAGACC. The rearrangement uses TRBV5-1 and TRBJ2-5; TRBD1 agrees at 8 bases. Read coverage stops 3 residues before the CDR3 terminus; the germline J gene supplies the remainder. From germline, CDR1 is SGHRS and CDR2 YFSETQ. This CDR3 is 15 amino acids long. Unmatched junction bases numbered 11, after V lost 5 bases and J lost 5 bases.

This clone occurred many times. Sequencing ends 3 residues short of the CDR3 end; the germline J gene provides the rest. The chain uses TRBV7-2 and TRBJ1-6, with no clear D. CDR1 SGHTA and CDR2 FQGNSA come from the germline V gene. V shed 5 bases and J shed 10 bases, with 12 bases lying between them. CDR3 length: 13 residues. CDR3 DNA, as far as it was read: TGTGCCAGCAGCGGTAACGAGGTCTCACCC. Amino acid sequence: CASSGNEVSP. The whole CDR3 region reads CASSGNEVSPLHF. Full variable domain (rest looked up from reference TRBV7-2 and TRBJ1-6): GAGVSQSPSNKVTEKGKDVELRCDPISGHTALYWYRQSLGQGLEFLIYFQGNSAPDKSGLPSDRFSAERTGGSVSTLTIQRTQQEDSAVYLCASSGNEVSPLHFGNGTRLTVT.

This clone was seen repeatedly, ten times or more. From the germline J gene comes the end of the CDR3, since the read stops 3 residues before it. The chain couples TRBV6-1 to TRBJ2-7; 7 bases align to TRBD1. This CDR3 is built from 14 residues. Germline V gene data show CDR1 as MNHNS and CDR2 as SASEGT. J gave up 3 bases and V 2 bases, and 4 bases lay outside the gene matches. The chain's CDR3 is CASSELGTDYEQYF. The DNA read from the CDR3 is TGTGCCAGCAGTGAACTCGGGACAGACTACGAG.

This clone was observed at least ten times. The read comes to an end 3 residues before the CDR3 does, leaving the germline J gene to fill in the end. The rearrangement joins TRBV30 to TRBJ1-1; no clear D. V was cut by 2 bases and J by 4 bases, with 17 bases left in between. Germline assignment: CDR1 GTSNPN and CDR2 SVGIG (reference sequence). The CDR3 totals 15 residues. The sequenced CDR3 bases are TGTGCCTGGAGTATCCTAGGAATCCTCGGCACTGAA. Translation gives CAWSILGILGTE. The whole CDR3 protein reads CAWSILGILGTEAFF.

This clone has more than one count but fewer than ten. The read stops 3 residues short of the end of the CDR3; the missing end is completed from the germline J gene. This chain connects TRBV19 to TRBJ2-1, with 7 positions matching TRBD1. The CDR3 runs to 15 residues. V lost 3 bases and J lost 3; bases outside the gene matches: 5. Germline V gene lookup returns CDR1 LNHDA and CDR2 SQIVND (reference sequence). The CDR3 bases that were read are TGTGCCAGTAGTATTGAAGGGGGCTTCTACAATGAG. This sequence encodes CASSIEGGFYNE. The whole CDR3 region reads CASSIEGGFYNEQFF.

This clone was seen ten or more times. The DNA ends 3 residues before the CDR3 does, and the rest of the CDR3 is filled in from the germline J gene. The gene calls are TRBV5-1 and TRBJ2-1; unclear D gene. Germline CDR1 SGHRS, CDR2 YFSETQ. This CDR3 is built from 14 residues. V dropped 1 base and J dropped 7 bases, with 12 bases sitting between them. CDR3 sequence: CASSLTAGSNEQFF. The sequenced CDR3 bases are TGCGCCAGCAGCTTGACGGCAGGTAGTAATGAG.

In its sample, this clone was seen many times. The part of the CDR3 DNA that was read is TGTGCCAGCAGCTATAAACGAATGACTAGCGGCCCTCTTACCGGGGAG. Protein product: CASSYKRMTSGPLTGE. The entire CDR3 is CASSYKRMTSGPLTGELFF. This sequence joins TRBV3-1 (or the pseudogene TRBV3-2) and TRBJ2-2; 9 bases line up with TRBD2. The CDR3 end lies 3 residues beyond the end of the read and is filled in from the germline J gene. Germline loops: CDR1 LGHDT, CDR2 YNNKEL (reference sequence). CDR3 size: 19 residues. With 5 bases clipped from V and 5 bases from J, the junction kept 18 bases outside the gene matches.

Ten or more counts support this clone. The sequence runs out 3 residues before the end of the CDR3; the remainder is reconstructed from the germline J gene. The chain recombines TRBV18 with TRBJ2-2; the D gene is possibly TRBD1 (5 bases). The CDR3 is 15 amino acids. Deletions cut 3 bases from V and 0 bases from J, with 8 bases between. CDR1 is KGHSH and CDR2 is LQKENI in the germline V gene. The CDR3 sequence is CASSPAGSNTGELFF. The covered CDR3 bases are TGTGCCAGCTCACCGGCAGGGTCGAACACCGGGGAG.

This clone was observed many times. The CDR3 goes on 3 residues after the read ends, and that part is filled in from the germline J gene. V usage is TRBV20-1 and J usage is TRBJ1-5; 12 bases are shared with TRBD1. The CDR3 loop spans 17 amino acids. The ends lost 0 bases at V and 6 bases at J; junction bases unmatched: 9. Germline loops: CDR1 DFQATT, CDR2 SNEGSKA (reference sequence). The CDR3: CSARDVAGTGGGQPQHF. The DNA read from the CDR3 is TGCAGTGCTAGAGATGTGGCCGGGACAGGGGGCGGTCAGCCC.

The sample holds a few counts of this clone. The DNA ends 3 residues before the CDR3 does, and the rest of the CDR3 is filled in from the germline J gene. The chain couples TRBV2 to TRBJ2-5; 7 bases align to TRBD2. The V and J ends lost 8 bases and 3 bases, in that order; junction bases with no gene match: 12. Germline V CDR1 and CDR2: SNHLY, FYNNEI. This CDR3 spans 15 amino acids. Incomplete CDR3 DNA: TGTGCCAGCGGTGCCGGTGGCGGGAGAAAAGAGACC. This codes for CASGAGGGRKET. The whole CDR3 protein is CASGAGGGRKETQYF.